Presented here are 10 T cell receptor beta chains from one specimen sequenced in a study of cytomegalovirus exposure and HLA in healthy donors (dated by TCRdb to about 2017). Libraries came from the immunoSEQ multiplex PCR assay. A mixture of 60 forward primers for TCR Vbeta segments and 13 reverse primers for TCR Jbeta segments was used in the multiplex PCR. TCRdb obtained this table from immuneACCESS and retained in-frame rearrangements with V and J assigned. These tables miss some clones; where compared with another copy, unresolved V genes account for less than half of the shortfall, and the remainder is unexplained. The sample records approximately 140,000 clones, around three quarters of which are singletons. More than 2.5% of the sample is taken by the ten largest. The sequenced material came from PBMCs. Source of these receptors: a woman aged 60-70 years in good health and CMV-seropositive.

The chain couples TRBV29-1 to TRBJ2-2; a possible D gene is TRBD2 (6 bases). There are 13 residues in the CDR3. CDR1 SQVTM and CDR2 ANQGSEA come from the germline V gene. V was clipped by 7 bases and J by 4 bases, with 13 bases between them. The CDR3 reads CSGRVGGTGELFF. For the CDR3, the DNA is TGCAGCGGGCGGGTCGGGGGCACCGGGGAGCTGTTTTTT.

This rearrangement joins TRBV5-1 to TRBJ1-2; 9 bases align to TRBD1. The CDR3 is 15 residues long. After removal of 3 bases from V and 2 bases from J, the junction contained 5 bases not matched to a gene. CDR1 is SGHRS, CDR2 YFSETQ, per germline. CDR3 nucleotides: TGCGCCAGCAGCTGGGGACAGGGAGGCAACTATGGCTACACCTTC. Its protein product is CASSWGQGGNYGYTF.

The chain has TRBV29-1 and TRBJ2-3; tentative D call: TRBD1 (6 bases). Trimming took off 3 bases at V and 2 bases at J, with 9 bases between the two ends. Germline assignment: CDR1 SQVTM and CDR2 ANQGSEA. This CDR3 is built from 13 residues. CDR3: CSVETGTTDTQYF. DNA for the CDR3: TGCAGCGTTGAGACAGGAACCACAGATACGCAGTATTTT.

This clone was seen a handful of times. The genes are TRBV15 and TRBJ2-7; D gene unclear. V lost 0 bases to trimming and J lost 2 bases, with 17 bases between them. The germline V gene encodes CDR1 LNHNV and CDR2 YYDKDF (reference sequence). This CDR3 is built from 17 residues. CDR3 DNA: TGTGCCACCAGCAGAGATTTTGAGACATCCCTTACCTACGAGCAGTACTTC. Amino acid sequence: CATSRDFETSLTYEQYF.

V is TRBV5-4 and J is TRBJ2-7; TRBD1 might be the D (5 bases). Germline loops: CDR1 SGHNT, CDR2 YYREEE (reference sequence). The CDR3 contains 13 residues. With 4 bases removed from V and 5 bases from J, the gap between germline ends came to 13 bases. The CDR3 coding sequence is TGTGCCAGCAGCCAAAGACAGAGCGACGAGCAGTACTTC. Amino acids: CASSQRQSDEQYF.

The chain carries TRBV7-9 and TRBJ1-4; weak D call: TRBD1 (6 bases). The CDR3 spans 18 residues. V lost 2 bases and J 0 bases, leaving 16 bases between the germline ends. Per the germline V gene, CDR1 is SEHNR and CDR2 is FQNEAQ (reference sequence). This chain's CDR3 is CASSLLVGGVSTNEKLFF. The CDR3 nucleotides read TGTGCCAGCAGCTTATTAGTAGGGGGAGTTTCAACTAATGAAAAACTGTTTTTT.

This chain uses TRBV6-5 with TRBJ1-5, with 9 bases identical to TRBD1. V lost 2 bases to trimming and J lost 14 bases; unmatched junction nucleotides: 7. The CDR3 spans 13 residues. CDR1 is MNHEY, CDR2 SVGAGI, per germline. As DNA, the CDR3 is TGTGCCAGCAGTTACAGGAGGGGGGACAGGGAGCATTTT. Translated: CASSYRRGDREHF.

Of note for this clone: Other nucleotide sequences in the sample specify the same CDR3. The chain links TRBV7-6 to TRBJ2-7; 7 nucleotides match TRBD1. Germline V gene lookup returns CDR1 SGHVS and CDR2 FNYEAQ. The CDR3 length is 14 residues. V lost 1 base to trimming and J lost 6 bases; unmatched junction nucleotides: 6. CDR3 sequence (DNA): TGTGCCAGCAGCTTAGGGCTCACAGGGGTCGAGCAGTACTTC. The encoded protein is CASSLGLTGVEQYF.

The CDR3 spells CASRILYGGQRTHEQYF. CDR3 bases: TGCGCCAGCAGGATACTCTATGGGGGACAGAGAACCCACGAGCAGTACTTC. V usage is TRBV5-1 and J usage is TRBJ2-7; TRBD1 matches at 7 bases. The CDR3 has 17 residues. Germline CDR1 reads SGHRS; CDR2 reads YFSETQ. J was trimmed by 5 bases and V by 5 bases; bases with no gene match: 19.

This rearrangement joins TRBV5-1 to TRBJ2-3; TRBD2 aligns across 7 bases. Germline CDR1 SGHRS, CDR2 YFSETQ. Trimming took 0 bases from V and 6 from J; bases not matched to a gene: 1. This CDR3 comprises 13 residues. The chain's CDR3 is CASSLVGGDTQYF. CDR3 nucleotide sequence: TGCGCCAGCAGCTTGGTGGGGGGGGATACGCAGTATTTT.